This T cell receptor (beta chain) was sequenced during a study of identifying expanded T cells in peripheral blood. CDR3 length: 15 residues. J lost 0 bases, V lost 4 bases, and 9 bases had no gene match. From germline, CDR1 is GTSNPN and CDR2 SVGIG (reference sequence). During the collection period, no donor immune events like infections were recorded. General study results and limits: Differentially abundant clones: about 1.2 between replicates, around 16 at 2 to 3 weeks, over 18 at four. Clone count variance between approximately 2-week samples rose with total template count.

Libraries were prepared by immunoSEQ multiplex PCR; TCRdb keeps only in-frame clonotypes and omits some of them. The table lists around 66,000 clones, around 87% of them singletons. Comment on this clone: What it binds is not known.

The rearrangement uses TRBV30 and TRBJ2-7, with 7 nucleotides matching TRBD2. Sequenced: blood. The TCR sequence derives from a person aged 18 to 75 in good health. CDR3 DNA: TGTGCCTGGAACCCGGGGGGACTTTCCTCCTACGAGCAGTACTTC. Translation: CAWNPGGLSSYEQYF. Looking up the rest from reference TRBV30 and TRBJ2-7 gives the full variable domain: SQTIHQWPATLVQPVGSPLSLECTVEGTSNPNLYWYRQAAGRGLQLLFYSVGIGQISSEVPQNLSASRPQDRQFILSSKKLLLSDSGFYLCAWNPGGLSSYEQYFGPGTRLTVT.